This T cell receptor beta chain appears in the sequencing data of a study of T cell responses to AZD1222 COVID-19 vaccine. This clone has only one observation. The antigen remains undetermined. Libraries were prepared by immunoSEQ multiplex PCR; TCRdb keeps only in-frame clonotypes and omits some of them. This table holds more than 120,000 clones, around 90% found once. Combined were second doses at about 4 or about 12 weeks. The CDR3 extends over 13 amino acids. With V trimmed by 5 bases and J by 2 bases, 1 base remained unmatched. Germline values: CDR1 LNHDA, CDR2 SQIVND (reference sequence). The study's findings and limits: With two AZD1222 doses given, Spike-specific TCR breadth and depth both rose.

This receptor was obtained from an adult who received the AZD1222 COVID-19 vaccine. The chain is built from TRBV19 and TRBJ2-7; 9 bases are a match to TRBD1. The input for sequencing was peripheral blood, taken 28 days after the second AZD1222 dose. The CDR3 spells CASSWTGAYEQYF. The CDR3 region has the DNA TGTGCCAGTAGTTGGACAGGGGCCTACGAGCAGTACTTC.